The source of this T cell receptor (beta chain) is a study of blood T cell repertoires in COVID-19. Study-wide context: The United States, Italy and Spain supplied acute and convalescent COVID-19 samples. PBMCs, B-cell-depleted T cells, or T cells provided the cDNA or gDNA that made up the material.

The CDR3 runs to 14 residues. Germline V CDR1 and CDR2: KGHSH, LQKENI. Trimming took off 0 bases at V and 4 bases at J, with 8 bases between the two ends. The authors' processing: From reference gene primer amplification, estimates of nucleated cell counts were derived. TCRdb's table, derived via immunoSEQ multiplex PCR, lists solely in-frame clones and lacks some. V and J calls plus clone size are reproduced from that table; the DNA served to infer D and trimming. The data contain about 88,000 clones, about 85% of them seen just once; the ten biggest clones take up around 16%. J is TRBJ2-3 and V is TRBV18; possibly TRBD2 for D (5 bases). The clonotype comes from a male donor with acute or convalescent COVID-19. Sequenced sample: peripheral blood. The CDR3 DNA reads as TGTGCCAGCTCACCACCGATGAGGGCAGATACGCAGTATTTT. The encoded protein is CASSPPMRADTQYF.